A single sample gave rise to the 3 T cell receptor beta chains below, sequenced in a study of control samples from healthy donors and cancer patients. Here immunoSEQ multiplex PCR was the method, and the copy in TCRdb shows in-frame clones only, minus some. The table lists about 270,000 clones, approximately 80% of them singletons. Sequencing input: PBMCs. The receptor set was obtained from a woman aged 55 to 70 with lung cancer.

This clone was found a few times. This rearrangement joins TRBV27 to TRBJ2-7; D is unclear. CDR1 and CDR2 (germline): MNHEY, SMNVEV (reference sequence). This CDR3 has 14 amino acids. V lost 3 bases and J 3 bases, leaving 12 bases between the germline ends. The CDR3, as DNA: TGTGCCAGCAGTTTGCAAGGGAAATACTACGAGCAGTACTTC. Its protein product is CASSLQGKYYEQYF.

Remarks on this clone: The sample holds other DNA sequences that translate to the same CDR3. V gene TRBV12-3 or TRBV12-4 combines with J gene TRBJ1-1; D possibly corresponds to TRBD1 (5 bases). This CDR3 has 13 amino acids. Trimming shortened V by 2 bases and J by 2 bases, and 6 bases separated the two germline ends. As DNA, the CDR3 is TGTGCCAGCAGTTTAAGGGGAAACACTGAAGCTTTCTTT. Protein: CASSLRGNTEAFF.

The chain combines TRBV5-4 with TRBJ1-4; possible D gene TRBD1, 6 bases. Germline CDR1 reads SGHNT; CDR2 reads YYREEE (reference sequence). CDR3 size: 14 residues. V dropped 0 bases and J dropped 4 bases, with 7 bases sitting between them. CDR3 DNA sequence: TGTGCCAGCAGCTTGGGACAGGATAATGAAAAACTGTTTTTT. Translation gives CASSLGQDNEKLFF.